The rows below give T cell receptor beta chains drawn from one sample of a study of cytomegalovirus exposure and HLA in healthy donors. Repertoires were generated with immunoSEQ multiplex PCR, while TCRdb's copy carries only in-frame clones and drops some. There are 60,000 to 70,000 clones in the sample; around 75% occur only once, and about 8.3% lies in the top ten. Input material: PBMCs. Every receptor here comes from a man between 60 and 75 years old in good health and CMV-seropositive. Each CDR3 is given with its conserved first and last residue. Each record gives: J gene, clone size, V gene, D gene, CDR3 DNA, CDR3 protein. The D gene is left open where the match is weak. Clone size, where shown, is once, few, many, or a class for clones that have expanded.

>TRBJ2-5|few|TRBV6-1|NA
TGTGCCAGCAGTGGGGGCAGGAAAGAGACCCAGTACTTC
CASSGGRKETQYF
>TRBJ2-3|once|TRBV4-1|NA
TGCGCCAGCAGCCAAGAGGGCGGGGCTAGCACAGATACGCAGTATTTT
CASSQEGGASTDTQYF
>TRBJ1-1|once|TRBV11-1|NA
TGTGCCAGCAGCTTAATTATGGGGAGAGCTTTCTTT
CASSLIMGRAFF
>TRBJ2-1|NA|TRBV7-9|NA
TGTGCCAGCAGCGCAGCCGTCGTGGGCGAGCAGTTCTTC
CASSAAVVGEQFF
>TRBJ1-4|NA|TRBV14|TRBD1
TGTGCCAGCAGCCTCGAAGCCCCGGGACAGGGTTCCAGACCAACTAATGAAAAACTGTTTTTT
CASSLEAPGQGSRPTNEKLFF
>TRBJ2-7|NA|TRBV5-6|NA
TGTGCCAGCAGCTTGGTAGGACAAACCTACGAGCAGTACTTC
CASSLVGQTYEQYF
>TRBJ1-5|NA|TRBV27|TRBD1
TGTGCCAGCGGGACAACAGGGGGCGGGTATCAGCCCCAGCATTTT
CASGTTGGGYQPQHF
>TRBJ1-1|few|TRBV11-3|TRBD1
TGTGCCAGCAGCTTAGAAGACAGGGGCCTTATGAACACTGAAGCTTTCTTT
CASSLEDRGLMNTEAFF
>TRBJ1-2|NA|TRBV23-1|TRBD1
TGCGCCAGCAGCCGTCCGGGACAGGGGGCAGAGGACTATGGCTACACCTTC
CASSRPGQGAEDYGYTF
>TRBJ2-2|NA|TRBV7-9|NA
TGTGCCAGCAGCCAAAAAGGCGGCTTCACCGGGGAGCTGTTTTTT
CASSQKGGFTGELFF
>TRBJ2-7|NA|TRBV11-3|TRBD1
TGTGCCAGCAGTTATGGAACAGGGGACCTCTACGGGGAGCAGTACTTC
CASSYGTGDLYGEQYF
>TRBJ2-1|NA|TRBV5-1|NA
TGCGCCAGCAGCTTGGACTCTAATGAATACAATGAGCAGTTCTTC
CASSLDSNEYNEQFF
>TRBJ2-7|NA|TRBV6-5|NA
TGTGCCAGCAGTTACGCGGTTTCCTACGAGCAGTACTTC
CASSYAVSYEQYF
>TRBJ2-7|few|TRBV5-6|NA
TGTGCCAGCAGCCCCGACGGCGGTGGTTCAAGGGAGCAGTACTTC
CASSPDGGGSREQYF
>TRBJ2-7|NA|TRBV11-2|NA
TGTGCCAGCAGCTTACTCGCACTCGGCAGCGGACGTAGATACGAGCAGTACTTC
CASSLLALGSGRRYEQYF
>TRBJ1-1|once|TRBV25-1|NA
TGTGCCAGCAGTGATTGGCAGGGAGGGAACACTGAAGCTTTCTTT
CASSDWQGGNTEAFF
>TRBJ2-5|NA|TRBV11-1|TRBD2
TGTGCCAGCAGCCTGGGGCTAGCGGGAGACGAGACCCAGTACTTC
CASSLGLAGDETQYF
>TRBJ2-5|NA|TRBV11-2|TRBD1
TGTGCCAGCAGCTGGGGACAGGTCATCCAAGAGACCCAGTACTTC
CASSWGQVIQETQYF
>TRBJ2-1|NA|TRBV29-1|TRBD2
TGCAGTCTCGGGGGACTAGCGGATTACAATGAGCAGTTCTTC
CSLGGLADYNEQFF
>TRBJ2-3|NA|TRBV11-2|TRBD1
TGTGCCAGCAGCCAAAACAGGGGGTATACAGATACGCAGTATTTT
CASSQNRGYTDTQYF
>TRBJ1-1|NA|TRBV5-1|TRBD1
TGCGCCAGCAGCCTGCGGACAGGAGCCAACACTGAAGCTTTCTTT
CASSLRTGANTEAFF
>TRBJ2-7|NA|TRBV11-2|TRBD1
TGTGCCAGCAGCTCACAGGGGGCCTTCTCCTACGAGCAGTACTTC
CASSSQGAFSYEQYF
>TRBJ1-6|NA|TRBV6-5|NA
TGTGCCAGCAGTTACGAGGATAGATCACCCCTCCACTTT
CASSYEDRSPLHF
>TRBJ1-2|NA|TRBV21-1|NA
TGTGCCAGCAGCATTCCGGGACAGGGATCGCAAATGGGCTACACCTTC
CASSIPGQGSQMGYTF
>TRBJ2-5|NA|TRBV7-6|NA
TGTGCCAGCAGCTTAGGTTCGGGGGAAGAGACCCAGTACTTC
CASSLGSGEETQYF
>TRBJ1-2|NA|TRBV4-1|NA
TGCGCCAGCAGCTCACATACAGCAAACTATGGCTACACCTTC
CASSSHTANYGYTF
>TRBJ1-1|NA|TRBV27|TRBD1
TGTGCCAGCAGTTCCGGGACAGGTTACTCTGAAGCTTTCTTT
CASSSGTGYSEAFF
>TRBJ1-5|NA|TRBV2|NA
TGTGCCAGCAGTGACAGCCCGCCGGGTCAGCCCCAGCATTTT
CASSDSPPGQPQHF
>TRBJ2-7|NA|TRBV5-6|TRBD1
TGTGCCAGCAGCCACAGGGGCGGCAGCTACGAGCAGTACTTC
CASSHRGGSYEQYF
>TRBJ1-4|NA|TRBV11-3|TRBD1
TGTGCCAGCAGCCTCCGCAGGGGGCTGGTTGAAAAACTGTTTTTT
CASSLRRGLVEKLFF
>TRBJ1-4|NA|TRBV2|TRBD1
TGTGCCAGCAGTTACGGACAGGGTCGAGAAAAACTGTTTTTT
CASSYGQGREKLFF
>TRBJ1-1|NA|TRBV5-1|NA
TGCGCCAGCATGAAGTTGGGAGAGACCACTGAAGCTTTCTTT
CASMKLGETTEAFF
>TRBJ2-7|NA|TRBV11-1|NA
TGTGCCAGCAGCAGGTTCCAGGGGCGAGGCGGCTACGAGCAGTACTTC
CASSRFQGRGGYEQYF
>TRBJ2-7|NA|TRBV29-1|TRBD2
TGCAGCGTTCGAGCGGGAGGGAACGAGCAGTACTTC
CSVRAGGNEQYF
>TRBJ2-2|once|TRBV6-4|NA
TGTGCCAGCAGTGACTCGGGCAGGGCGAACACCGGGGAGCTGTTTTTT
CASSDSGRANTGELFF
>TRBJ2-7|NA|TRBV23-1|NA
TGCGCCAGCAGTCAACTAGGTACGGGCGGGGACAGCATCACTCTCTACGAGCAGTACTTC
CASSQLGTGGDSITLYEQYF
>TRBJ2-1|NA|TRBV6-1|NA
TGTGCCAGCAGTGCTCTTTACAATGAGCAGTTCTTC
CASSALYNEQFF
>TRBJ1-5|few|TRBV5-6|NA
TGTGCCAGCAGCTTGCGGGGGGCGGGTAGCAATCAGCCCCAGCATTTT
CASSLRGAGSNQPQHF
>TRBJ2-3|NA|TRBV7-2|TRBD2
TGTGCCAGCAGCTTAGCGGGCGGGAGGAGCGGAGATACGCAGTATTTT
CASSLAGGRSGDTQYF
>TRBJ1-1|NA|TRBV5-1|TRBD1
TGCGCCAGCAGCCCACAGGGGAGATTCACTGAAGCTTTCTTT
CASSPQGRFTEAFF
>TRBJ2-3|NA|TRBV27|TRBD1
TGTGCCAGCAGTTTGATAATGACAGGGGCGTCGGGAGATACGCAGTATTTT
CASSLIMTGASGDTQYF
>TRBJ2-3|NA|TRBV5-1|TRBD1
TGCGCCAGCACCGGGACAGGGGAATCGGCAGATACGCAGTATTTT
CASTGTGESADTQYF
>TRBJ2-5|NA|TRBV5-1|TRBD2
TGCGCCAGCAGCCTGGGGGGGGAAGAGACCCAGTACTTC
CASSLGGEETQYF
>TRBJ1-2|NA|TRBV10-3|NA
TGTGCCATCAGTGATTTTGGGGGCGTCTATGGCTACACCTTC
CAISDFGGVYGYTF
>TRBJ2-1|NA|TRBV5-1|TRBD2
TGCGCCAGCAGCGCCGGGACTAGCCGGGGGGGTGAGCAGTTCTTC
CASSAGTSRGGEQFF
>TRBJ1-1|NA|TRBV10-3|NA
TGTGCCATCAGTGTACGGGAGGGCACTGAAGCTTTCTTT
CAISVREGTEAFF
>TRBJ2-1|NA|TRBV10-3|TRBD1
TGTGCCATCACGGGACAGGCGAACAATGAGCAGTTCTTC
CAITGQANNEQFF
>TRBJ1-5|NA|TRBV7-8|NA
TGTGCCAGCAGCTTAGCGGGGATAGGGACACAGTATCAGCCCCAGCATTTT
CASSLAGIGTQYQPQHF
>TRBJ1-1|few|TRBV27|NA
TGTGCCAGCAGATCCACAAGGGGTGAAGCTTTCTTT
CASRSTRGEAFF
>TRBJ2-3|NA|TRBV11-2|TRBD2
TGTGCCAGCAGCTCCGGGACTAGCGGATCAGATACGCAGTATTTT
CASSSGTSGSDTQYF